This T cell receptor beta chain emerged from a study of blood T cell repertoires in COVID-19. Study summary: The cDNA or gDNA used as material had been derived from T cells, B-cell-depleted T cells, or PBMCs.

The CDR3 contains 18 residues. The V end lost 0 bases, the J end lost 4 bases, and 18 bases lay between the germline ends. Germline V gene data show CDR1 as LGHNA and CDR2 as YNFKEQ. Original handling: Scientists estimated how many nucleated cells there were by amplifying reference gene primers. The method was immunoSEQ multiplex PCR; TCRdb's version includes in-frame clones alone and lacks a portion of them. V, J and clone size reflect that table, while D and trimming were determined from the DNA. The sample lists 29,000 or so clones; around 87% were seen once. The source of this sequence is a human donor in a cohort sampled during active COVID-19. The donor label of this sample is uncertain. The source material was peripheral blood. The chain links TRBV4-2 to TRBJ2-2; TRBD2 is a possible D gene (5 bases). In nucleotides, the CDR3 is TGTGCCAGCAGCCAAGATCCACGGGGTAGGCGAGTCACCGGGGAGCTGTTTTTT. Its translation is CASSQDPRGRRVTGELFF.